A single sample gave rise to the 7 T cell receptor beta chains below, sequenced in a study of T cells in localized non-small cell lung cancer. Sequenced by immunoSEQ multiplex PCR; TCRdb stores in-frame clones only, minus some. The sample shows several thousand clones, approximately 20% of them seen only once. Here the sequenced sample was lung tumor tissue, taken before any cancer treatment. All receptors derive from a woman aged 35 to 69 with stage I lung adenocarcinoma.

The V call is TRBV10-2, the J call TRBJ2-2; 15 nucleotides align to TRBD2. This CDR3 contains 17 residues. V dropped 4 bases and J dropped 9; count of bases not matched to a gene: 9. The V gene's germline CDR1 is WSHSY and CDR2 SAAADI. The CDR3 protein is CASSGTSGGGELRELFF. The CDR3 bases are TGCGCCAGCAGTGGGACTAGCGGGGGGGGAGAGTTGCGGGAGCTGTTTTTT.

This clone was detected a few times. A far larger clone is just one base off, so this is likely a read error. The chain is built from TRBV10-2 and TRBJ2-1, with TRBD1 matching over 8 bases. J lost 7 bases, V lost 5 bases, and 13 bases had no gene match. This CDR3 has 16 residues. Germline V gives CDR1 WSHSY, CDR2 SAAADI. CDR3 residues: CASSYSGDRTNNEQFF. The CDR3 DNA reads TGCGCCAGCAGTTACTCAGGGGACAGGACGAATAATGAGCAGTTCTTC.

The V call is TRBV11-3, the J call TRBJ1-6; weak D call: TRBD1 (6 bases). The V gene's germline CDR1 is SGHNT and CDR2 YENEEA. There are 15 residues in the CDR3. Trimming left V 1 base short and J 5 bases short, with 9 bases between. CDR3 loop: CASSLVQGNNSPLHF. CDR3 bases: TGTGCCAGCAGCTTAGTACAGGGTAATAATTCACCCCTCCACTTT. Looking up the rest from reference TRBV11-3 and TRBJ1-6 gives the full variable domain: EAGVVQSPRYKIIEKKQPVAFWCNPISGHNTLYWYLQNLGQGPELLIRYENEEAVDDSQLPKDRFSAERLKGVDSTLKIQPAELGDSAVYLCASSLVQGNNSPLHFGNGTRLTVT.

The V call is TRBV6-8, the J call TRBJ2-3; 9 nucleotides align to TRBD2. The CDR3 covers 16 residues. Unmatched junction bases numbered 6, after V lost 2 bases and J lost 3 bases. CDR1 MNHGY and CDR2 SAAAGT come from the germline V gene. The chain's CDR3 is CASSYTPSGETDTQYF. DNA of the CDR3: TGTGCCAGCAGTTACACGCCTAGCGGGGAAACAGATACGCAGTATTTT.

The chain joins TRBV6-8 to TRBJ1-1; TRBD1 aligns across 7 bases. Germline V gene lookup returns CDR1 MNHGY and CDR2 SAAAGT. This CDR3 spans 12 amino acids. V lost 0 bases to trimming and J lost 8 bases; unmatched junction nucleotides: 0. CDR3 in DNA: TGTGCCAGCAGTTACTCGACAGGGGAAGCTTTCTTT. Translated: CASSYSTGEAFF.

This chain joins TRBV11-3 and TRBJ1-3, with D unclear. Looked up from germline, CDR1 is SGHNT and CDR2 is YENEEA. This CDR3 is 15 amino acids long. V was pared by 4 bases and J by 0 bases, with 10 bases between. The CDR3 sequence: CASSSDGRSGNTIYF. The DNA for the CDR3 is TGTGCCAGCAGCTCCGACGGCCGCTCTGGAAACACCATATATTTT. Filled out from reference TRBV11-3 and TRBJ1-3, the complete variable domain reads EAGVVQSPRYKIIEKKQPVAFWCNPISGHNTLYWYLQNLGQGPELLIRYENEEAVDDSQLPKDRFSAERLKGVDSTLKIQPAELGDSAVYLCASSSDGRSGNTIYFGEGSWLTVV.

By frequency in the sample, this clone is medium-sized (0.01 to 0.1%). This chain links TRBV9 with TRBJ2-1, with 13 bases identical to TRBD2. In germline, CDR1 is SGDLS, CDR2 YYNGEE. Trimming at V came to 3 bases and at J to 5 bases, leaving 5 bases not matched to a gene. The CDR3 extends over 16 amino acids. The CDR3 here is CASSAWTSGGHNEQFF. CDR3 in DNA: TGTGCCAGCAGCGCCTGGACTAGCGGGGGCCACAATGAGCAGTTCTTC.